Described below is a single T cell receptor (beta chain) sequence and its context. The junction shows a germline mismatch at one end, possibly a read error. These data originate in a study of T cells after yellow fever vaccination. 5'RACE template switching generated TCR cDNA, adding a universal primer site and UMIs. TCRdb processed the 5' RACE reads anew with MiXCR; each CDR3 protein has one entry. The sample shows hundreds of thousands of distinct CDR3 sequences, over 8% of them seen only once. This TCR was sampled from a man aged 18 to 29 who received the YFV17D yellow fever vaccine. The sequences come from PBMCs, collected on the day of the first yellow fever vaccination.

DNA for the CDR3: TGCGCCACCAGCTTGGACAGTTTGCCCTACGAGCAGTACTTC. This encodes CATSLDSLPYEQYF. The chain joins TRBV5-1 to TRBJ2-7, with D perhaps matching TRBD1 (6 bases). The CDR3 is made up of 14 amino acids. In germline, CDR1 is SGHRS, CDR2 YFSETQ.